This T cell receptor beta chain came from a study of blood T cell repertoires in COVID-19. At the level of the study: The analysed material was cDNA or gDNA that came from T cells, B-cell-depleted T cells, or PBMCs.

Produced via immunoSEQ multiplex PCR; TCRdb's table is partial and in-frame only. Here the sample spans about 120,000 clones, roughly 83% being singletons. The ends lost 2 bases at V and 6 bases at J; junction bases unmatched: 8. This CDR3 region has 15 residues. CDR1 and CDR2 from the germline V gene are KGHSH and LQKENI. Sequencing used peripheral blood. The clonotype was recovered from a man aged 25-45 years with acute or convalescent COVID-19. This chain links TRBV18 with TRBJ2-3, with 7 bases fitting TRBD2. In DNA, the CDR3 is TGTGCCAGCTCACCAGCGGGAGTGGTATCGGATACGCAGTATTTT. This sequence encodes CASSPAGVVSDTQYF.